The entry below gives a single T cell receptor (beta chain) sequence along with its context. The data derive from a study of blood T cell repertoires in COVID-19. Whole-study context: COVID-19 samples, acute and convalescent, were from the United States, Italy and Spain.

Losses at the gene ends were 3 bases for V and 5 bases for J; bases not matched to a gene: 15. Germline CDR1 SEHNR, CDR2 FQNEAQ (reference sequence). The CDR3 consists of 17 residues. In the authors' methods: For nucleated cells, counts were estimated from reference gene primer amplification. The table came from immunoSEQ multiplex PCR; TCRdb's copy has only in-frame clones and leaves some out. That table gives V, J and clone size, and the DNA gave D and trimming. The sample lists roughly 80,000 clones; 80% to 90% were seen once. This TCR was sampled from a woman between 55 and 75 years old with acute or convalescent COVID-19. This chain uses TRBV7-9 with TRBJ1-2; 7 nucleotides align to TRBD1. Sequenced sample: peripheral blood. The CDR3 spells CASSFARDSPKGYGYTF. CDR3 in DNA: TGTGCCAGCAGCTTTGCACGGGACAGTCCCAAAGGGTATGGCTACACCTTC.